Sequencing of this T cell receptor (beta chain) was carried out in a study of blood T cell repertoires in COVID-19. V lost 1 base and J lost 3, with 7 bases in between. The germline V gene encodes CDR1 SGHNT and CDR2 YYREEE (reference sequence). The CDR3 is 13 residues long. Sequencing was performed with immunoSEQ multiplex PCR; in TCRdb, only in-frame clones are kept and a portion is missing. Of 130,000 or so clones detected, around 80% appear once; the ten largest clones hold 2.4%. This chain uses TRBV5-4 with TRBJ1-2, with a tentative D call TRBD1 (6 bases). The source is a man aged 35 to 55 with acute COVID-19. The source material was PBMCs or T cells enriched from blood (not recorded which). The CDR3 nucleotides are TGTGCCAGCAGCTTGCCAGGGGACTATGGCTACACCTTC. It codes for CASSLPGDYGYTF. Using reference TRBV5-4 and TRBJ1-2 for the parts outside the CDR3, the full variable domain is ETGVTQSPTHLIKTRGQQVTLRCSSQSGHNTVSWYQQALGQGPQFIFQYYREEENGRGNFPPRFSGLQFPNYSSELNVNALELDDSALYLCASSLPGDYGYTFGSGTRLTVV.